This paragraph covers one T cell receptor beta chain sequence. The CDR3 covers 15 residues. The germline V gene has CDR1 SGHRS and CDR2 YFSETQ. V shed 0 bases and J shed 5 bases, with 14 bases lying between them. This record belongs to a study of blood T cell repertoires in COVID-19. Whole-study context: COVID-19 samples collected from the United States, Italy and Spain covered acute and convalescent phases.

Some clones are missing from TCRdb's copy, which holds only in-frame ones; the method was immunoSEQ multiplex PCR. The repertoire holds hundreds of thousands of clones, with 80% to 90% as singletons. Material for sequencing was PBMCs or T cells enriched from blood (not recorded which). The origin of this receptor is a middle-aged woman with acute COVID-19. The J gene is TRBJ1-1, the V gene TRBV5-1; D may be TRBD1 (5 bases). The CDR3 here is CASSLEPSGTTEAFF. For the CDR3, the DNA is TGCGCCAGCAGCTTGGAACCTTCCGGGACTACTGAAGCTTTCTTT.